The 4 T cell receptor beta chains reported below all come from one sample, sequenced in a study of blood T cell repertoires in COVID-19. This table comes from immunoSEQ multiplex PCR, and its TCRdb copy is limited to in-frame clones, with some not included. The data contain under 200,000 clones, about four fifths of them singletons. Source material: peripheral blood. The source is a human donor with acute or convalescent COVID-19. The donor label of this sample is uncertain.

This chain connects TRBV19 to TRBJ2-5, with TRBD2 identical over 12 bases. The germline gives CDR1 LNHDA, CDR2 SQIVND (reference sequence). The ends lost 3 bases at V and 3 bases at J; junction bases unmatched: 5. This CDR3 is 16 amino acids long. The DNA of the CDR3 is TGTGCCAGTAGTATGGCACTAGCGGGAGGCGAAGAGACCCAGTACTTC. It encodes CASSMALAGGEETQYF. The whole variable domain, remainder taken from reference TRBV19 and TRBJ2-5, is DGGITQSPKYLFRKEGQNVTLSCEQNLNHDAMYWYRQDPGQGLRLIYYSQIVNDFQKGDIAEGYSVSREKKESFPLTVTSAQKNPTAFYLCASSMALAGGEETQYFGPGTRLLVL.

CDR3 in DNA: TGTGCCAGCACAGAGACGAGGGAGACCCAGTACTTC. Protein sequence: CASTETRETQYF. The chain joins TRBV3-1 (or the pseudogene TRBV3-2) to TRBJ2-5; the D is unclear. V was clipped by 7 bases and J by 5 bases, with 11 bases between them. The CDR3 totals 12 residues. Germline V CDR1 and CDR2: LGHDT, YNNKEL (reference sequence).

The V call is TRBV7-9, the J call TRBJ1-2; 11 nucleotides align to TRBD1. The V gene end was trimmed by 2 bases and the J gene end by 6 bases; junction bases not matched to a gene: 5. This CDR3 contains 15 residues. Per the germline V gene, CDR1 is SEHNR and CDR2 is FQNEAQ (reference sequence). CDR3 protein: CASSLSGQGANGYTF. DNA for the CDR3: TGTGCCAGCAGCTTAAGCGGACAGGGGGCAAATGGCTACACCTTC. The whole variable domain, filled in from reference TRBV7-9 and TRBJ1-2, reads DTGVSQNPRHKITKRGQNVTFRCDPISEHNRLYWYRQTLGQGPEFLTYFQNEAQLEKSRLLSDRFSAERPKGSFSTLEIQRTEQGDSAMYLCASSLSGQGANGYTFGSGTRLTVV.

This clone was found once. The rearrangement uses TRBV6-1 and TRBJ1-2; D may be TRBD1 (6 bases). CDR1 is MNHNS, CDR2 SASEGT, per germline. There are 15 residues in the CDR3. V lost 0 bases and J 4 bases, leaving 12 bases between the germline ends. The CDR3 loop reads CASSEAVTGIYGYTF. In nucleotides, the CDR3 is TGTGCCAGCAGTGAAGCCGTGACAGGCATCTATGGCTACACCTTC.